This TCR beta chain stems from a study of CD4 T cells in relation to SARS-CoV-2 and coronaviruses. Concerning this clone: Its antigen is not identified.

J gave up 9 bases and V 5 bases, and 13 bases lay outside the gene matches. The CDR3 consists of 15 residues. CDR1 and CDR2 (germline): LNHDA, SQIVND (reference sequence). Generated by immunoSEQ multiplex PCR, the TCRdb table keeps only in-frame clones and is missing some. Among some 37,000 clones listed, 77% were seen once. The chain employs TRBV19 and TRBJ1-5, with 7 bases that match TRBD1. The specimen was memory CD4+ T cells from PBMCs, cultured in vitro. The clonotype was recovered from an adult with COVID-19. This chain's CDR3 is CASSGRDRLQRPQHF. CDR3 nucleotides: TGTGCCAGTAGTGGCCGGGACAGATTACAGCGGCCCCAGCATTTT. Based on the CDR3 plus reference TRBV19 and TRBJ1-5, the full variable domain is DGGITQSPKYLFRKEGQNVTLSCEQNLNHDAMYWYRQDPGQGLRLIYYSQIVNDFQKGDIAEGYSVSREKKESFPLTVTSAQKNPTAFYLCASSGRDRLQRPQHFGDGTRLSIL.